This T cell receptor (beta chain) was found in a study of blood T cell repertoires in COVID-19. Study as a whole: Samples representing acute and convalescent COVID-19 were sourced from the United States, Italy and Spain.

This CDR3 contains 15 residues. V lost 7 bases, J lost 0 bases, and 13 bases lay in between. Germline V gene sequence: CDR1 WNHNN, CDR2 SYGVQD (reference sequence). The repertoire was sequenced with immunoSEQ multiplex PCR; TCRdb's copy has only in-frame clones and lacks some. The table lists about 15,000 clones, 65% to 85% of them singletons, with roughly a tenth in the top ten. What was sequenced was peripheral blood. The receptor comes from a human donor in a cohort sampled during active COVID-19. The V and J genes are TRBV10-1 and TRBJ2-4; no reliable D call. CDR3 protein: CASTTLTVAKNIQYF. CDR3 DNA sequence: TGCGCCAGCACTACACTTACAGTAGCCAAAAACATTCAGTACTTC.